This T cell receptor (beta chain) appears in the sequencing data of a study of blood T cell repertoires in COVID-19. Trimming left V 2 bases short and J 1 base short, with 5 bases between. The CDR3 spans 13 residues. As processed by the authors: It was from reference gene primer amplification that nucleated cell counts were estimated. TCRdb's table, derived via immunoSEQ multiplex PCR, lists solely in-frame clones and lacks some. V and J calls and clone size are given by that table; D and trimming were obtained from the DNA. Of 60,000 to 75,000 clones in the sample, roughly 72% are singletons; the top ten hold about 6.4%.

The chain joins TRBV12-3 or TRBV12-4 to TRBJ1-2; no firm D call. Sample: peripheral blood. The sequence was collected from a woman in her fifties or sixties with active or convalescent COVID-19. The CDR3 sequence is CASSLKLNYGYTF. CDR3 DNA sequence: TGTGCCAGCAGTTTAAAGCTTAACTATGGCTACACCTTC.